These 32 T cell receptor beta chains were sequenced from one sample in a study of cytomegalovirus exposure and HLA in healthy donors. TCRdb's copy holds only in-frame clones and misses some; the assay was immunoSEQ multiplex PCR. Of hundreds of thousands of clones in the sample, more than 75% are singletons; the top ten hold 12%. Sequencing used PBMCs. These receptors all come from a man aged 18 to 30 in good health and CMV-seropositive.

V gene TRBV12-5 combines with J gene TRBJ2-7; D gene ambiguous. Trimming cost V 5 bases and J 2 bases, with 10 bases left between them. The germline CDR1 and CDR2 sequences are LGHNT and FRNRAP. The CDR3 has 13 residues. CDR3 in DNA: TGTGCTAGTGGTCTAGACTTAACCTACGAGCAGTACTTC. It translates to CASGLDLTYEQYF.

This clone is a singleton in its sample. This rearrangement joins TRBV27 to TRBJ2-2; the D is unclear. The CDR3 sequence is 14 residues long. Germline-derived CDR1 and CDR2 are MNHEY and SMNVEV (reference sequence). V lost 4 bases to trimming and J lost 4 bases, with 10 bases between them. The CDR3 is CASSWSRSTGELFF. CDR3 sequence (DNA): TGTGCCAGCAGTTGGAGCCGCAGCACCGGGGAGCTGTTTTTT.

This rearrangement joins TRBV28 to TRBJ2-1; the D is unclear. Germline V gene lookup returns CDR1 MDHEN and CDR2 SYDVKM. Trimming shortened V by 3 bases and J by 1 base, and 7 bases separated the two germline ends. The CDR3 is 14 residues long. CDR3 protein: CASSFQSSYNEQFF. The DNA of the CDR3 is TGTGCCAGCAGTTTTCAGTCGTCCTACAATGAGCAGTTCTTC.

The DNA for the CDR3 is TGCGCCAGCAGCCAAGATTCGGGATCCTACAATGAGCAGTTCTTC. This gives the protein CASSQDSGSYNEQFF. The V call is TRBV4-1, the J call TRBJ2-1; a possible D gene is TRBD2 (5 bases). Germline CDR1 MGHRA, CDR2 YSYEKL. The CDR3 has 15 amino acids. The V gene lost 0 bases and the J gene lost 1 base, with 7 bases spanning the gap.

The rearrangement joins TRBV6-1 to TRBJ2-1, with D perhaps matching TRBD2 (5 bases). The CDR3 spans 14 residues. Trimming shortened V by 3 bases and J by 1 base, and 7 bases separated the two germline ends. CDR1 is MNHNS and CDR2 is SASEGT in the germline V gene. Written as DNA, the CDR3 is TGTGCCAGCAGTGACAGCGGTTCCTACAATGAGCAGTTCTTC. Its protein is CASSDSGSYNEQFF.

The rearrangement links TRBV29-1 to TRBJ1-1, with D perhaps matching TRBD1 (6 bases). The CDR3 has 12 amino acids. V lost 5 bases, J lost 1 base, and 8 bases lay in between. Germline V gene lookup returns CDR1 SQVTM and CDR2 ANQGSEA. The CDR3 coding sequence is TGCAGCGTTATACAGGGGAACACTGAAGCTTTCTTT. Translation: CSVIQGNTEAFF.

The CDR3 DNA is TGTGCCAGCTCACCCCGACAGGGGGCTGATCAGCCCCAGCATTTT. Protein product: CASSPRQGADQPQHF. The rearrangement joins TRBV18 to TRBJ1-5; 10 nucleotides line up with TRBD1. CDR3 length: 15 amino acids. Germline assignment: CDR1 KGHSH and CDR2 LQKENI. The trim removed 3 bases at V and 5 bases at J, leaving 4 bases unmatched. The full variable domain, its missing parts supplied by reference TRBV18 and TRBJ1-5, is NAGVMQNPRHLVRRRGQEARLRCSPMKGHSHVYWYRQLPEEGLKFMVYLQKENIIDESGMPKERFSAEFPKEGPSILRIQQVVRGDSAAYFCASSPRQGADQPQHFGDGTRLSIL.

The rearrangement joins TRBV9 to TRBJ1-5, with a weak D call TRBD1 (5 bases). Germline V gene sequence: CDR1 SGDLS, CDR2 YYNGEE. This CDR3 is built from 12 residues. V was cut by 5 bases and J by 10 bases, with 13 bases left in between. The CDR3 DNA sequence: TGTGCCAGCAGTGTGGAGGGGCCACCCCAGCATTTT. The encoded protein is CASSVEGPPQHF.

The V gene is TRBV28, the J gene TRBJ2-7, with D perhaps TRBD2 (5 bases). Trimming removed 3 bases at V and 2 bases at J, with 8 bases between. The CDR3 sequence is 13 residues long. Germline CDR1 MDHEN, CDR2 SYDVKM. In DNA form, the CDR3 reads TGTGCCAGCAGTTTGGTCGGGGCCTACGAGCAGTACTTC. Protein: CASSLVGAYEQYF.

This rearrangement joins TRBV7-9 to TRBJ1-3; 10 bases fit TRBD1. Germline-derived CDR1 and CDR2 are SEHNR and FQNEAQ (reference sequence). Trimming cost V 3 bases and J 3 bases; bases outside gene matches: 11. This CDR3 contains 18 residues. The CDR3 region has the DNA TGTGCCAGCAGCTTGCCTCTCCGACAGGGGGCCTATGGAAACACCATATATTTT. It specifies CASSLPLRQGAYGNTIYF.

The chain is built from TRBV7-2 and TRBJ2-2; 8 positions match TRBD2. V lost 3 bases and J lost 6; bases outside the gene matches: 6. The germline V gene has CDR1 SGHTA and CDR2 FQGNSA. The CDR3 sequence is 15 residues long. CDR3 coding DNA: TGTGCCAGCAGCTTCAGGACTAGCTATGCCGGGGAGCTGTTTTTT. Translation gives CASSFRTSYAGELFF.

The chain couples TRBV2 to TRBJ1-5; D uncertain. The CDR3 spans 15 residues. Germline V CDR1 and CDR2: SNHLY, FYNNEI. V lost 6 bases, J lost 0 bases, and 12 bases lay in between. This CDR3 reads CASSEKDGSNQPQHF. As DNA, the CDR3 is TGTGCCAGCAGCGAAAAGGACGGTAGCAATCAGCCCCAGCATTTT.

The chain joins TRBV2 to TRBJ1-1, with D unclear. V was clipped by 8 bases and J by 3 bases, with 13 bases between them. CDR3 size: 13 residues. Germline assignment: CDR1 SNHLY and CDR2 FYNNEI. The CDR3 DNA reads TGTGCCAGCGTAGACCGCTTATACACTGAAGCTTTCTTT. It encodes CASVDRLYTEAFF.

CDR3 amino acids: CASSEWGGANTGELFF. Here the CDR3 DNA reads TGTGCCAGCAGTGAATGGGGGGGCGCGAACACCGGGGAGCTGTTTTTT. The rearrangement links TRBV2 to TRBJ2-2; weak D call: TRBD2 (7 bases). Germline CDR1 SNHLY, CDR2 FYNNEI. The V end was cut by 2 bases, the J end by 0 bases, with 10 bases between. The CDR3 is 16 amino acids. The entire variable domain, with the rest obtained from reference TRBV2 and TRBJ2-2, is as follows: EPEVTQTPSHQVTQMGQEVILRCVPISNHLYFYWYRQILGQKVEFLVSFYNNEISEKSEIFDDQFSVERPDGSNFTLKIRSTKLEDSAMYFCASSEWGGANTGELFFGEGSRLTVL.

The gene calls are TRBV21-1 and TRBJ1-2. TRBV21-1 is designated a pseudogene. This CDR3 has 8 amino acids. DNA of the CDR3: TGTGCCAGCAGCCCGTTCCTCTTC. This sequence encodes CASSPFLF.

The chain joins TRBV27 to TRBJ2-3, with TRBD1 identical over 9 bases. The CDR3 is made up of 15 amino acids. Germline CDR1 reads MNHEY; CDR2 reads SMNVEV (reference sequence). V lost 4 bases to trimming and J lost 2 bases; unmatched junction nucleotides: 4. CDR3 in DNA: TGTGCCAGCAGTTACGGACAGGGGTTCACAGATACGCAGTATTTT. Protein sequence: CASSYGQGFTDTQYF.

The chain is built from TRBV30 and TRBJ1-5, with D hard to call. Germline V lookup: CDR1 GTSNPN, CDR2 SVGIG (reference sequence). V was trimmed by 1 base and J by 0 bases, leaving 7 bases between them. The CDR3 totals 14 residues. The CDR3 sequence: CAWSAVYSNQPQHF. DNA for the CDR3: TGTGCCTGGAGTGCCGTTTATAGCAATCAGCCCCAGCATTTT.

The chain carries TRBV7-3 and TRBJ2-1, with a possible D match to TRBD2 (6 bases). The V end lost 5 bases, the J end lost 1 base, and 18 bases lay between the germline ends. Germline CDR1 reads SGHTA; CDR2 reads FQGTGA. The CDR3 loop spans 17 amino acids. The CDR3 sequence is CASSPSSSGPSYNEQFF. CDR3 bases: TGTGCCAGCAGCCCTAGTTCCAGCGGGCCGTCCTACAATGAGCAGTTCTTC.

V and J are TRBV25-1 and TRBJ1-2, with D hard to call. CDR3 length: 12 amino acids. The germline V gene has CDR1 MGHDK and CDR2 SYGVNS. V shed 6 bases and J shed 4 bases, with 9 bases lying between them. The DNA of the CDR3 is TGTGCCAGCAGAGGAAGTGGCTATGGCTACACCTTC. Encoded protein: CASRGSGYGYTF.

The chain couples TRBV27 to TRBJ2-7; 9 bases fit TRBD1. The CDR3 is 16 amino acids. Germline loops: CDR1 MNHEY, CDR2 SMNVEV (reference sequence). V was clipped by 5 bases and J by 0 bases; unmatched bases: 8. Here the CDR3 DNA reads TGTGCCAGCAGTCCCGGGACAGGGTTGAGCTCCTACGAGCAGTACTTC. Its translation is CASSPGTGLSSYEQYF.

V gene TRBV6-1 combines with J gene TRBJ2-2; 7 nucleotides match TRBD2. This CDR3 has 15 residues. Trimming removed 9 bases from V and 3 bases from J; junction bases left unmatched: 10. The germline V gene has CDR1 MNHNS and CDR2 SASEGT. The CDR3 here is CASHPRGRDTGELFF. CDR3 coding DNA: TGTGCCAGTCACCCTCGGGGGAGGGACACCGGGGAGCTGTTTTTT.

This chain links TRBV4-1 with TRBJ2-7; 10 bases fit TRBD1. This CDR3 region has 15 residues. V trimming: 1 base; J trimming: 7 bases; junction bases outside the gene matches: 7. The V gene's germline CDR1 is MGHRA and CDR2 YSYEKL. Here the CDR3 DNA reads TGCGCCAGCAGCCAAGGCCCAGGGACAGGGGTAGAGCAGTACTTC. Its translation is CASSQGPGTGVEQYF.

The chain carries TRBV20-1 and TRBJ2-3; D not resolved. CDR1 DFQATT and CDR2 SNEGSKA come from the germline V gene (reference sequence). The CDR3 is 10 residues long. Trimming pared 6 bases from V and 3 bases from J, leaving 4 bases between. CDR3 residues: CSALTDTQYF. CDR3 sequence (DNA): TGCAGTGCGCTAACAGATACGCAGTATTTT.

J is TRBJ2-3 and V is TRBV15; D perhaps matches TRBD1 (6 bases). Germline V gene sequence: CDR1 LNHNV, CDR2 YYDKDF (reference sequence). The CDR3 contains 15 residues. V shed 1 base and J shed 1 base, with 9 bases lying between them. The chain's CDR3 is CATSRVTGRTDTQYF. Here the CDR3 DNA reads TGTGCCACCAGCAGAGTTACAGGGCGCACAGATACGCAGTATTTT.

This clone has a count of ten or more. The genes are TRBV6-1 and TRBJ2-7; D might be TRBD1 or TRBD2, each matching 5 bases. CDR1 is MNHNS and CDR2 is SASEGT in the germline V gene. The CDR3 has 14 residues. V shed 6 bases and J shed 7 bases, with 19 bases lying between them. The CDR3 loop reads CASSPDGTLGEQYF. Here the CDR3 DNA reads TGTGCCAGCAGCCCGGACGGGACGCTGGGAGAGCAGTACTTC.

The CDR3 spells CASRAKDRGATEAFF. CDR3 nucleotides: TGTGCCAGCAGAGCTAAGGACAGGGGGGCCACTGAAGCTTTCTTT. This rearrangement joins TRBV6-5 to TRBJ1-1; 10 nucleotides agree with TRBD1. After removal of 6 bases from V and 4 bases from J, the junction contained 8 bases not matched to a gene. The CDR3 length is 15 residues. Germline V gives CDR1 MNHEY, CDR2 SVGAGI.

The chain has TRBV28 and TRBJ2-6; D remains unclear. The length of the CDR3 is 13 residues. The germline V gene encodes CDR1 MDHEN and CDR2 SYDVKM. V was trimmed by 5 bases and J by 1 base, leaving 3 bases between them. The CDR3 DNA is TGTGCCAGCAGTCGGTCTGGGGCCAACGTCCTGACTTTC. It encodes CASSRSGANVLTF.

The chain couples TRBV7-6 to TRBJ2-1; 9 bases line up with TRBD2. Germline V lookup: CDR1 SGHVS, CDR2 FNYEAQ. The V and J ends lost 5 bases and 6 bases, in that order; junction bases with no gene match: 20. This CDR3 has 19 residues. The CDR3 loop reads CASSIDFGLAGIPSNEQFF. CDR3 coding DNA: TGTGCCAGCAGCATAGACTTCGGGCTAGCGGGAATCCCCTCCAATGAGCAGTTCTTC.

A few counts support this clone. The J gene is TRBJ1-3, the V gene TRBV7-9; TRBD1 might be the D (6 bases). The CDR3 has 11 residues. Per germline, CDR1 SEHNR and CDR2 FQNEAQ (reference sequence). V gave up 8 bases and J gave up 10 bases, with 12 bases separating them. The CDR3 DNA sequence: TGTGCCAGCCCGATAGGGGGGACCATATATTTT. Protein sequence: CASPIGGTIYF.

This clone has just one count. V gene TRBV7-8 combines with J gene TRBJ2-1; 8 bases match TRBD2. Germline loops: CDR1 SGHVS, CDR2 FQNEAQ. The CDR3 is 14 residues long. V was pared by 5 bases and J by 8 bases, with 8 bases of the junction left unmatched. CDR3 region: CASSRGGHSDEQFF. CDR3 DNA sequence: TGTGCCAGCAGCCGCGGGGGGCACTCCGATGAGCAGTTCTTC.

This chain joins TRBV7-2 and TRBJ1-2; 10 nucleotides agree with TRBD1. The germline V gene encodes CDR1 SGHTA and CDR2 FQGNSA. The CDR3 has 16 residues. V lost 2 bases, J lost 2 bases, and 5 bases stayed unmatched. Written as DNA, the CDR3 is TGTGCCAGCAGCTTATCCCGGACAGGGGGGAACTATGGCTACACCTTC. Its translation: CASSLSRTGGNYGYTF.

The chain carries TRBV6-5 and TRBJ2-5; TRBD2 is a possible D gene (5 bases). The CDR3 sequence is 15 residues long. The V end was cut by 6 bases, the J end by 2 bases, with 16 bases between. Germline V lookup: CDR1 MNHEY, CDR2 SVGAGI. As DNA, the CDR3 is TGTGCCAGCAGATACCTAGGTGGGAGACAAGAGACCCAGTACTTC. It specifies CASRYLGGRQETQYF.